The present T cell receptor beta chain was sequenced within a study of a mutant IDH1 vaccine in newly diagnosed glioma (dated by TCRdb to 2020 to 2023). About the study as a whole: Vaccination was initiated 4-6 weeks after radiotherapy alone, or concurrently with temozolomide cycles in the chemotherapy-containing groups. Of the roughly 30 treated patients, about 62% were male and 37.5% were female, and a mean age of 40.4 years was recorded. Prior to enrollment, patients had been given standard therapy consisting of radiotherapy alone, temozolomide alone, or radiochemotherapy with temozolomide, with the combination given to most patients. The week-35 safety follow-up was designated visit V12, and the week-47 end of study was designated visit V13. Peripheral blood samples were drawn at six visits, namely V03 (baseline), V05, V07, V10, V12 and V13. For exploratory analyses, longitudinal TCRB deep sequencing was carried out in approximately 25 treated patients wherever samples were available. Paper-wide results and their limitations: According to the authors, sample limitations meant that analyses of patient blood samples could not be reproduced. PBMC samples for TCRB deep sequencing were selected based on availability. No apparent relationship was observed between pseudoprogression and alterations in the top peripheral T cell clonotypes detected by TCRB sequencing. Immune responses induced by the vaccine were seen in 90% to 95% of patients across multiple MHC alleles.

Libraries were made using the immunoSEQ multiplex PCR assay. Rearranged TCR beta chain sequences were amplified using the hsTCRB Kit according to the manufacturer's protocol. An Illumina MiSeq was used to sequence the TCRB libraries. Per the source publication's procedure: The kit vendor's proprietary platform handled demultiplexing, trimming and gene mapping. This is the immuneACCESS table as TCRdb keeps it, with only in-frame sequences that have V and J called. A part of the clones is gone; compared with another copy, unresolved V genes explain less than half, and the rest is unexplained. The D gene and trimming were derived from the DNA, and the V and J assignments and clone size from that table. Here the sample has some 61,000 clones; approximately 81% occur a single time. The biggest ten clones account for more than 10% of the sample. The CDR3 runs 14 residues from the cysteine to the phenylalanine. Only the CDR3 region is kept as DNA, spanning 42 bases read in frame from base 1. The junction carries 16 bases between V and J, which are trimmed by 7 bases and 4 bases respectively. The germline V gene encodes CDR1 LNHDA and CDR2 SQIVND (reference sequence).

The time point label on this specimen signifies: week 35, safety follow-up. Every vaccine dose consisted of 300 ug of a 20-mer mutant IDH1 peptide in Montanide, administered subcutaneously together with topical imiquimod. Eight vaccinations were administered to patients in weeks 1, 3, 5, 7, 11, 15, 19 and 23, corresponding to visits V03 through V10. All donors had newly diagnosed IDH1-mutant astrocytomas of WHO grade 3 or 4 that showed loss of nuclear ATRX. The samples were drawn from NOA16, a multicentre, single-arm, open-label phase I trial in Germany that tested a mutant IDH1 peptide vaccine in humans for the first time. The DNeasy Blood and Tissue Kit was used to extract genomic DNA from EDTA blood for TCRB sequencing. A word on this clone: Which antigen it targets is not known. Base-call qualities are not available, and no considerably larger clone is one nucleotide away.

This TCR was sampled from a man between 18 and 29 years old with glioma. The V gene is TRBV19 and the J gene is TRBJ1-2, with TRBD1 tentatively as D gene (5 bases match). This material consisted of PBMCs, taken from a glioma patient whose treatment included an IDH1 peptide vaccine. The CDR3 sequence is CASTPARGSYGYTF. In nucleotide form, the sequence is TGTGCCAGTACCCCAGCAAGGGGATCCTATGGCTACACCTTC.